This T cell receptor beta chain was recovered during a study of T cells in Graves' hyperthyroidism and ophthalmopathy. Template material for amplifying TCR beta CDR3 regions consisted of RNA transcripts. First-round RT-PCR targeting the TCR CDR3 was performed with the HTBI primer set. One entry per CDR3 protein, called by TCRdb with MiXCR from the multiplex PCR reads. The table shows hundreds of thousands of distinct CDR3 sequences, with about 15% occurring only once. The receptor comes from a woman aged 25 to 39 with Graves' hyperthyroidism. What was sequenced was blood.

The CDR3 protein is CAWSQGINSPLHF. CDR3 coding DNA: TGTGCCTGGAGTCAGGGGATTAATTCACCCCTCCACTTT. The chain is built from TRBV30 and TRBJ1-6; D is possibly TRBD1 (6 bases). V was cut by 2 bases and J by 6 bases, with 8 bases left in between. Germline assignment: CDR1 GTSNPN and CDR2 SVGIG (reference sequence). The CDR3 extends over 13 amino acids.